This TCR beta chain comes out of a study of regulatory T cells in long-lasting Graves disease. As for the study in general: By definition, persistent Graves' disease involved antithyroid drugs for over 5 years alongside positive TSH receptor antibodies.

This CDR3 region has 13 residues. V dropped 4 bases and J dropped 6 bases, with 10 bases sitting between them. CDR1 GTSNPN and CDR2 SVGIG come from the germline V gene (reference sequence). Arm-PCR of CDR3 regions and iRepertoire HTBI primers were used to build TCR beta libraries. One entry per CDR3 protein results from TCRdb running MiXCR on the multiplex PCR reads. The sample holds hundreds of thousands of distinct CDR3 sequences, less than 25% seen once. Sample time point: persistent/refractory GD, antithyroid drugs over 5 years with positive TRAb. Following extraction of RNA from PBMCs, that RNA was used to make the TCR library.

The source was peripheral blood mononuclear cells (PBMCs), collected when the disease was refractory, from a patient treated with antithyroid drugs. This TCR was sampled from a female donor with Graves disease. The chain recombines TRBV30 with TRBJ1-6, with D unresolved. CDR3 nucleotide sequence: TGTGCCTGGACCGCCAAACTTAATTCACCCCTCCACTTT. Amino acid sequence: CAWTAKLNSPLHF.